This entry is about one T cell receptor beta chain. Its target is not known. The sample originates from a study of cytomegalovirus exposure and HLA in healthy donors. Study as a whole: There were around 100 million unique TCR beta sequences, drawn from 200 million or so T cells, in an earlier analysis. Study-level results: Within an earlier analysis, most TCR beta V segments proved productive either about 87% or about 30% of the time.

This CDR3 is built from 16 residues. The V end was cut by 4 bases, the J end by 5 bases, with 18 bases between. The germline V gene encodes CDR1 MNHEY and CDR2 SMNVEV (reference sequence). Donors likely had unrecorded immune exposures despite being nominally healthy when sampled. Primers: 60 Vbeta forward and 13 Jbeta reverse. Original handling: Later, tens of millions of unique TCR beta chains were counted in an analysis, and approximately 10 million of them were shared. Some clones are missing from TCRdb's copy, which holds only in-frame ones; the method was immunoSEQ multiplex PCR. That table is the source of V, J and clone size, and D and trimming were worked out from the DNA. The repertoire holds 140,000 to 150,000 clones, with over 75% as singletons.

Material: PBMCs. V and J are TRBV27 and TRBJ2-1, with a weak D call TRBD2 (7 bases). This TCR derives from a man in his forties or fifties in good health and CMV-seronegative. This CDR3 is CASSSPGGGSHNEQFF. CDR3 bases: TGTGCCAGCAGTTCGCCCGGGGGCGGGAGCCACAATGAGCAGTTCTTC.